One sample yielded the 5 T cell receptor beta chains listed below, sequenced in a study of neurological immune-mediated disorders. TCRdb passed the 5' RACE reads through MiXCR, listing each CDR3 protein once. The table records about 59,000 distinct CDR3 sequences, 3.7% of them present only once. The source material was PBMCs. These receptors came from a woman aged 45-65 years with multiple sclerosis.

With regard to this clonotype: This may be a read error, as it is one base from a much larger clone. V usage is TRBV20-1 and J usage is TRBJ1-5, with 7 bases identical to TRBD1. After removal of 6 bases from V and 1 base from J, the junction contained 18 bases not matched to a gene. Per the germline V gene, CDR1 is DFQATT and CDR2 is SNEGSKA (reference sequence). The CDR3 sequence is 18 residues long. For the CDR3, the DNA is TGCAGTGCCGCCTTGGGGACAGTGGGCGGGATGAGCAATCAGCCCCAGCATTTT. Protein sequence: CSAALGTVGGMSNQPQHF.

This clonotype was found a few times. The chain combines TRBV18 with TRBJ1-5; 10 nucleotides align to TRBD1. The germline CDR1 and CDR2 sequences are KGHSH and LQKENI. Unmatched junction bases numbered 7, after V lost 5 bases and J lost 6 bases. There are 15 residues in the CDR3. The CDR3 sequence is CASSEGQGSGQPQHF. The CDR3 region has the DNA TGTGCCAGCTCAGAGGGACAGGGGTCCGGTCAGCCCCAGCATTTT.

This clonotype was seen a handful of times. The J gene is TRBJ2-7, the V gene TRBV5-5; the match to TRBD2 covers 10 bases. Trimming removed 1 base from V and 1 base from J; junction bases left unmatched: 2. The germline V gene encodes CDR1 SGHKS and CDR2 YYEKEE (reference sequence). The CDR3 runs to 15 residues. The CDR3 is CASSLTSGTSYEQYF. Here the CDR3 DNA reads TGTGCCAGCAGCTTGACTAGCGGGACATCCTACGAGCAGTACTTC.

This clonotype was recorded many times. The genes are TRBV7-9 and TRBJ2-7, with D possibly matching TRBD2 (5 bases). The V end lost 3 bases, the J end lost 3 bases, and 9 bases lay between the germline ends. CDR3 length equals 13 residues. The germline V gene has CDR1 SEHNR and CDR2 FQNEAQ (reference sequence). The DNA of the CDR3 is TGTGCCAGCAGCTTCGGACGGGACTACGAGCAGTACTTC. Translating gives CASSFGRDYEQYF. Together with reference TRBV7-9 and TRBJ2-7, the CDR3 gives the full variable domain: DTGVSQNPRHKITKRGQNVTFRCDPISEHNRLYWYRQTLGQGPEFLTYFQNEAQLEKSRLLSDRFSAERPKGSFSTLEIQRTEQGDSAMYLCASSFGRDYEQYFGPGTRLTVT.

This clonotype was found many times. The chain couples TRBV6-2 or TRBV6-3 to TRBJ1-1; D is ambiguous. In germline, CDR1 is MNHEY, CDR2 SVGEGT. V lost 5 bases and J 7 bases, leaving 11 bases between the germline ends. This CDR3 spans 12 amino acids. CDR3 in amino acids: CASSPGSHEAFF. In nucleotides, the CDR3 is TGTGCCAGCAGTCCGGGGAGCCATGAAGCTTTCTTT.